The text below deals with one TCR beta chain. This clone is a singleton in its sample. This clone's antigen is unknown. The input lacks base qualities; no much larger clone sits a single base away. TCRbeta CDR3 regions were amplified from genomic DNA using the immunoSEQ Assay, a bias-controlled multiplex PCR. Concerning the study's data processing: Nucleated cell counts per sample were estimated from amplification of reference gene primers within the assay. To quantify the absolute abundance of each unique TCRbeta CDR3 rearrangement, sequence reads were collapsed and filtered. For each sample, productive Simpson clonality was calculated as the square root of Simpson's diversity index across productive rearrangements. What TCRdb holds here is the immuneACCESS table cut down to in-frame rearrangements. Part of the clones is not present; checked against another copy, under half of the missing clones reflect an unresolved V gene, and the others are unexplained. V, J and clone size reflect that table, while D and trimming were determined from the DNA. This sample is represented by about 280,000 clones; approximately 90% of them were singletons. The top ten constitute over 4% of the sample.

The record originates from a study of blood T cell repertoires in COVID-19 (dated by TCRdb to 2020 to 2022). With regard to the full study: The collaborator samples originated in the United States, Italy and Spain and spanned the acute and convalescent phases of COVID-19. The samples were drawn from two sources: the first 160 participants of the ongoing ImmuneRACE study, and fewer than 1,500 subjects contributed by 6 global collaborators. Where HLA class I and class II types were available, the types were taken from metadata supplied by the sample provider, not from assay-based typing. A freely available public database, intended as a resource for researchers studying the immune response to SARS-CoV-2, is where the repertoires were released. The dataset comprised deeply sampled blood TCRbeta repertoires from subjects exposed to, actively infected with, or recovered from COVID-19. The material from the prospective study consisted of cDNA or gDNA derived from T cells, B-cell-depleted T cells, or PBMCs. The sample metadata nearly always contained a de-identified subject ID, COVID-19 status, age in years and sex.

Trimming accounts for 5 bases at V and 4 bases at J, while the number of junction bases matched to no gene is 9. CDR1 and CDR2 are read off the germline V gene (reference sequence) as LGHDT and YNNKEL. The CDR3 goes from the cysteine to the phenylalanine over 15 residues. Only the CDR3 region is kept as DNA, spanning 45 bases read in frame from base 1. In the prospective study, participants were about 18 to 100 years old, resided in about two dozen geographic areas of the United States, and were enrolled through a virtual design. In the prospective study, participants were assigned to cohorts based on the clinical history participants reported in a screening survey and a study questionnaire. Mobile phlebotomists in the prospective study collected whole blood, serum and a nasopharyngeal or oropharyngeal swab from every participant. Participants in the prospective study had the option to provide additional blood draws and questionnaires over a roughly two-month period. Before DNA extraction, prospective study blood samples were shipped either frozen or at room temperature.

Study-wide conclusions, independent of this receptor: The amount of clinical and demographic metadata varied by source and participant and was provided uncurated.

The V and J genes are TRBV3-1 (or the pseudogene TRBV3-2) and TRBJ2-5; the central 8 bases match TRBD2. Sequencing input: PBMCs or T cells enriched from blood (not recorded which). The TCR was taken from a woman in her twenties or thirties with acute COVID-19. The CDR3 protein sequence reads: CASSLSGRVGETQYF. The nucleotides read TGTGCCAGCAGCTTAAGCGGGAGAGTGGGAGAGACCCAGTACTTC.